This T cell receptor (beta chain) was recovered during a study of T-cell memory formation after mild COVID-19. Study-wide background: The two donors had largely donor-specific TCR clusters. Study-wide points: Later expanders leaned CD4+, whereas day 15 to 85 contracting clones were balanced CD4/CD8. CM and EM subsets held most contracting CD4+ clones; EMRA held CD8+ ones.

Barcoded TCR alpha and TCR beta cDNA libraries with UMIs came from 5'RACE using constant-segment primers. TCRdb used MiXCR to reprocess the 5' RACE reads, holding one entry per CDR3 protein. The table shows roughly 410,000 distinct CDR3 sequences, with less than 25% occurring only once. As regards this clonotype: What it binds is unknown.

From germline, CDR1 is SGHRS and CDR2 YFSETQ. The CDR3 runs 14 residues. J was trimmed by 4 bases and V by 4 bases; bases with no gene match: 3. The sequenced material came from PBMCs or a T cell subset sorted from them (not recorded which). This sequence originates from an adult woman who had mild COVID-19 (a few samples of this study predate the infection). Cell type and time point are not known. The V call is TRBV5-1, the J call TRBJ2-5; 11 bases line up with TRBD2. CDR3 DNA sequence: TGCGCCAGCAGCAAGACTAGCGGGGCAGAGACCCAGTACTTC. Protein sequence: CASSKTSGAETQYF. Full variable domain (remainder filled in from reference TRBV5-1 and TRBJ2-5): KAGVTQTPRYLIKTRGQQVTLSCSPISGHRSVSWYQQTPGQGLQFLFEYFSETQRNKGNFPGRFSGRQFSNSRSEMNVSTLELGDSALYLCASSKTSGAETQYFGPGTRLLVL.